The rows below give T cell receptor beta chains drawn from one sample of a study of regulatory T cells in long-lasting Graves disease. TCRdb redid the calling of the multiplex PCR reads with MiXCR, one entry per CDR3 protein. This sample has 400,000 to 500,000 distinct CDR3 sequences, with 14% found just once. The same specimen was also included in a second study, on T cells in Graves' hyperthyroidism and ophthalmopathy.

The sequences come from peripheral blood mononuclear cells (PBMCs), collected at new diagnosis, from a patient treated with antithyroid drugs. The receptors come from a woman in her fifties or sixties with Graves disease. CDR3s include the opening cysteine and the closing phenylalanine or tryptophan. The D gene is left open where the match is weak. Not every row has a clone size; where given, it reads once, few, many or a size class.

>TRBJ2-7|TRBV10-2|TRBD1|-
TGCGCCAGCAGTGAGACAGGGGGACTTTACGAGCAGTACTTC
CASSETGGLYEQYF
>TRBJ2-5|TRBV4-2|TRBD2|-
TGTGCCAGCAGCCAAGGCAGTAGCGGGGAAGAGACCCAGTACTTC
CASSQGSSGEETQYF
>TRBJ2-3|TRBV5-1|TRBD2|-
TGCGCCAGCAGCTTCGGGACTAGCGGGAGGTGGGGCACAGATACGCAGTATTTT
CASSFGTSGRWGTDTQYF
>TRBJ1-1|TRBV6-1|TRBD1|many
TGTGCCAGCAGTGAACAAACAGGGGGCTTCACTGAAGCTTTCTTT
CASSEQTGGFTEAFF
>TRBJ2-5|TRBV28|-|many
TGTGCCAGCAGTTTGACGAGGGAGACCCAGTACTTC
CASSLTRETQYF
>TRBJ1-5|TRBV9|-|-
TGTGCCAGCAGCGCCGGCGGGTCTTTCGGCAATCAGCCCCAGCATTTT
CASSAGGSFGNQPQHF
>TRBJ2-1|TRBV20-1|-|-
TGCAGTGGAGAAGGGGGGGAGGGCCTCCAGCCCTACAATGAGCAGTTCTTC
CSGEGGEGLQPYNEQFF
>TRBJ2-2|TRBV11-3|TRBD2|many
TGTGCCAGCAGCTCGGGACTAGCGGGGGTCACCGGGGAGCTGTTTTTT
CASSSGLAGVTGELFF
>TRBJ2-5|TRBV29-1|TRBD2|-
TGCAGCGTTCCGGGACTAGCCCGAGAGACCCAGTACTTC
CSVPGLARETQYF
>TRBJ2-3|TRBV9|TRBD2|many
TGTGCCAGCAGCGCCCCTCTAGCGGGAGGGTCAGATACGCAGTATTTT
CASSAPLAGGSDTQYF
>TRBJ2-1|TRBV28|-|many
TGTGCCAGCACTCCATCGGGCTACAATGAGCAGTTCTTC
CASTPSGYNEQFF
>TRBJ1-2|TRBV28|-|few
TGTGCCAGCACAGGAGCCAACTATGGCTACACCTTC
CASTGANYGYTF
>TRBJ2-3|TRBV28|-|few
TGTGCCAGCAGATCAACAGGGTTGACAGATACGCAGTATTTT
CASRSTGLTDTQYF
>TRBJ1-6|TRBV3-1|TRBD1|many
TGTGCCAGCAGCCAAGACGGGACAGGAATTAATTCACCCCTCCACTTT
CASSQDGTGINSPLHF
>TRBJ2-7|TRBV28|-|-
TGTGCCAGCAGTTTATCCCTAGAGCCCTACGAGCAGTACTTC
CASSLSLEPYEQYF
>TRBJ2-4|TRBV9|-|many
TGTGCCAGCAGCGTAGGGTCCAGGGGGGAAAACATTCAGTACTTC
CASSVGSRGENIQYF
>TRBJ2-3|TRBV20-1|TRBD2|many
TGCAGTGCCCCTATCCCTAGCAGCGGGATGGATACGCAGTATTTT
CSAPIPSSGMDTQYF
>TRBJ1-1|TRBV12-3/TRBV12-4|-|many
TGTGCCAGCACCACAGGGCGTGAAGCTTTCTTT
CASTTGREAFF
>TRBJ1-1|TRBV10-1|TRBD1|many
TGCGCCAGCAGTAGGGGGCCGAACACTGAAGCTTTCTTT
CASSRGPNTEAFF
>TRBJ1-3|TRBV12-3/TRBV12-4|-|many
TGTGCCACCCTTACCTCTGCCGGAAACACCATATATTTT
CATLTSAGNTIYF
>TRBJ2-1|TRBV15|-|-
TGTGCCACCAGCAGAGGGGGGCGAGCGGAGTACAATGAGCAGTTCTTC
CATSRGGRAEYNEQFF
>TRBJ2-7|TRBV5-1|TRBD2|many
TGCGCCAGCAGCATCAGGACTAGCGGTTTGGACGAGCAGTACTTC
CASSIRTSGLDEQYF
>TRBJ1-4|TRBV12-3/TRBV12-4|TRBD1|many
TGTGCCAGCAGTCTGGACAGGGGGCCACAACCTGAAAAACTGTTTTTT
CASSLDRGPQPEKLFF
>TRBJ2-3|TRBV2|-|many
TGTGCCAGCAGAGTAGAAACAGATACGCAGTATTTT
CASRVETDTQYF
>TRBJ2-5|TRBV7-9|-|-
TGTGCCAGCAGCTCGCAGGGTGAGATGGGATACGAGACCCAGTACTTC
CASSSQGEMGYETQYF
>TRBJ2-3|TRBV7-6|TRBD1|many
TGTGCCAGCAGCTTAGGGGACAGACGCACAGATACGCAGTATTTT
CASSLGDRRTDTQYF
>TRBJ1-6|TRBV15|TRBD1|few
TGTGCCACCAGCCCGGACAGGGGTCGTTCACCCCTCCACTTT
CATSPDRGRSPLHF
>TRBJ1-5|TRBV19|-|-
TGTGCCAGTAGGACAGATCATCAGCCCCAGCATTTT
CASRTDHQPQHF
>TRBJ1-2|TRBV6-2/TRBV6-3|-|many
TGTGCCAGCAGTTACGGCCTCCGTACTAACTATGGCTACACCTTC
CASSYGLRTNYGYTF
>TRBJ2-5|TRBV5-1|-|few
TGCGCCAGCAGCTTGTCATACAGGGACCAAGAGACCCAGTACTTC
CASSLSYRDQETQYF
>TRBJ2-7|TRBV9|TRBD1|-
TGTGCCAGCAGCCGGACGCGGGACAGGGGTTTTGAGCAGTACTTC
CASSRTRDRGFEQYF
>TRBJ2-2|TRBV3-1|TRBD1|-
TGTGCCAGCAGCCAAGCGGGACAGGGAGCCGGGGAGCTGTTTTTT
CASSQAGQGAGELFF
>TRBJ2-1|TRBV5-1|TRBD2|few
TGCGCCAGCAGCTTGGAGGGGACTAGCGGGCTGTCCTACAATGAGCAGTTCTTC
CASSLEGTSGLSYNEQFF
>TRBJ1-5|TRBV2|-|many
TGTGCCATCCGCAAGGGTTCCGATCAGCCCCAGCATTTT
CAIRKGSDQPQHF
>TRBJ1-5|TRBV10-3|-|-
TGTGCCATCAGTGAGTCCTACGGGGGGATTAGCAATCAGCCCCAGCATTTT
CAISESYGGISNQPQHF
>TRBJ2-5|TRBV7-3|TRBD2|-
TGTGCCAGCAGCTTATCTGGGACTAGTGGAGAGACCCAGTACTTC
CASSLSGTSGETQYF
>TRBJ2-2|TRBV11-2|TRBD2|-
TGTGCCAGCAGCCTTCACCCGACTAGCGGGAGCATGGGAACCAGGGGGCTGTTTTTT
CASSLHPTSGSMGTRGLFF
>TRBJ2-1|TRBV4-1|TRBD2|few
TGCGCCAGCAGCCAAGATTCCCCCCGACTAGCGGGCTTTTACAATGAGCAGTTCTTC
CASSQDSPRLAGFYNEQFF
>TRBJ2-2|TRBV12-3/TRBV12-4|TRBD2|few
TGTGCCAGCAGTTGGACTAGCGGGAGAACCGGGGAGCTGTTTTTT
CASSWTSGRTGELFF
>TRBJ2-1|TRBV28|-|many
TGTGCCAGCAGTCCTCTCCCCACGGACTACAATGAGCAGTTCTTC
CASSPLPTDYNEQFF
>TRBJ1-6|TRBV7-9|-|-
TGTGCCAGCAGCAACCCCGGGGCCCAGTATTCACCCCTCCACTTT
CASSNPGAQYSPLHF
>TRBJ2-3|TRBV7-9|-|few
TGTGCCAGCAGCGCGACAGGGACTGTCACAGATACGCAGTATTTT
CASSATGTVTDTQYF
>TRBJ2-7|TRBV30|TRBD2|many
TGTGCCTGGAGCAGCACTAGCGGGAATTTCTACGAGCAGTACTTC
CAWSSTSGNFYEQYF
>TRBJ1-1|TRBV24-1|-|many
TGTGCCACCAGACCCGGGCCAGCGGGTAACACTGAAGCTTTCTTT
CATRPGPAGNTEAFF
>TRBJ2-2|TRBV2|-|many
TGTGCCAGCAGTAGGACTCCGCCCAACACCGGGGAGCTGTTTTTT
CASSRTPPNTGELFF
>TRBJ1-6|TRBV7-6|TRBD1|-
TGTGCCAGCAGCTTAGCGTACGGACAGGGCCTCCACTTT
CASSLAYGQGLHF
>TRBJ2-1|TRBV28|TRBD2|many
TGTGCCAGCAGTTTAATTGGGGAGGGCCAGGCGAATGAGCAGTTCTTC
CASSLIGEGQANEQFF
>TRBJ2-1|TRBV24-1|-|many
TGTGCCACCAGTGATCCCGGGACCAGCTCGTTCGATGAGCAGTTCTTC
CATSDPGTSSFDEQFF
>TRBJ2-3|TRBV11-2|-|many
TGTGCCAGCAGTAGCCGCACCGGGATGCAGTATTTT
CASSSRTGMQYF
>TRBJ1-1|TRBV2|TRBD1|many
TGTGCCAGGGAGGAAGACAGGGGTTACACTGAAGCTTTCTTT
CAREEDRGYTEAFF
>TRBJ2-2|TRBV10-3|TRBD2|-
TGTGCCACCAGTGAGTTTATGGGACTAGCGGTTGCCGGGGAGCTGTTTTTT
CATSEFMGLAVAGELFF
>TRBJ1-5|TRBV7-2|-|many
TGTGCCAGCAGCTTAGTGGGTGGACAGATCAATCAGCCCCAGCATTTT
CASSLVGGQINQPQHF
>TRBJ1-2|TRBV6-2/TRBV6-3|TRBD1|many
TGTGCCAGCAAGCCGGGACAGTTTCCCTATGGCTACACCTTC
CASKPGQFPYGYTF